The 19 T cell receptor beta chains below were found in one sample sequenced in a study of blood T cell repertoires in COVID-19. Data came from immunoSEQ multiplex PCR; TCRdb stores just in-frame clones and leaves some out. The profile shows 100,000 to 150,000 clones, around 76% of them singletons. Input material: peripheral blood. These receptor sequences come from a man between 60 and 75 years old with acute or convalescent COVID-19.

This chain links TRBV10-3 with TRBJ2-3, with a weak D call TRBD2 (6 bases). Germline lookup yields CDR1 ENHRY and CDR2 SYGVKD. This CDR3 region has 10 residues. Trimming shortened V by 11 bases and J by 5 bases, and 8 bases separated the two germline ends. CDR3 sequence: CAAGGDTQYF. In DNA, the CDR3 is TGTGCCGCCGGGGGAGATACGCAGTATTTT.

The CDR3, as DNA: TGCAGCGTGTGGGGACAGGGCACTGAAGCTTTCTTT. Translation: CSVWGQGTEAFF. The chain joins TRBV29-1 to TRBJ1-1; 9 nucleotides align to TRBD1. There are 12 residues in the CDR3. Germline loops: CDR1 SQVTM, CDR2 ANQGSEA. The ends lost 6 bases at V and 4 bases at J; junction bases unmatched: 3. The variable domain in full, completed from reference TRBV29-1 and TRBJ1-1, reads SAVISQKPSRDICQRGTSLTIQCQVDSQVTMMFWYRQQPGQSLTLIATANQGSEATYESGFVIDKFPISRPNLTFSTLTVSNMSPEDSSIYLCSVWGQGTEAFFGQGTRLTVV.

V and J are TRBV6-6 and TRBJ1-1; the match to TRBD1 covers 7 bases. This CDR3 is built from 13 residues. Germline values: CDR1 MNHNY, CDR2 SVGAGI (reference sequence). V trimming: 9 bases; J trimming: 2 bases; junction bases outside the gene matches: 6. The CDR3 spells CASKGGINTEAFF. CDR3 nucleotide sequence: TGTGCCAGTAAAGGGGGCATTAACACTGAAGCTTTCTTT.

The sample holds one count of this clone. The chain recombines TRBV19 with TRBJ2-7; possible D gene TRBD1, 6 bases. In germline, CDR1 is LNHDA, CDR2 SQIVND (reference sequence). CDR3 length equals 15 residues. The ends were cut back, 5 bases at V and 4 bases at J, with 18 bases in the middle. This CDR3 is CASSSPGEGSYEQYF. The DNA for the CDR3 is TGTGCCAGTAGTTCACCAGGGGAAGGGTCATACGAGCAGTACTTC.

The CDR3 bases are TGTGCCAGTGTGGACAGGGCTTCCTACGAGCAGTACTTC. Translating it yields CASVDRASYEQYF. J is TRBJ2-7 and V is TRBV19, with 8 bases aligning to TRBD1. The trim removed 8 bases at V and 1 base at J, leaving 4 bases unmatched. Per germline, CDR1 LNHDA and CDR2 SQIVND (reference sequence). This CDR3 is built from 13 residues.

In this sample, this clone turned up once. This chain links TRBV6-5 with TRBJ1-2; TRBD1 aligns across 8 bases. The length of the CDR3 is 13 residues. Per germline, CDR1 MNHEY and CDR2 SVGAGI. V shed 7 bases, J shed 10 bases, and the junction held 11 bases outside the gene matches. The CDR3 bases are TGTGCCAGCACCCGAAGGACAGGGTTAATCTACACCTTC. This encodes CASTRRTGLIYTF.

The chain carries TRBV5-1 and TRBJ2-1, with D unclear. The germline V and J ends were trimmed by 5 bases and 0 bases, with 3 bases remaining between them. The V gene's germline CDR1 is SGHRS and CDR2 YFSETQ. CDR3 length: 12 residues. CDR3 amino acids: CASSHSYNEQFF. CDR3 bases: TGCGCCAGCAGTCACTCCTACAATGAGCAGTTCTTC.

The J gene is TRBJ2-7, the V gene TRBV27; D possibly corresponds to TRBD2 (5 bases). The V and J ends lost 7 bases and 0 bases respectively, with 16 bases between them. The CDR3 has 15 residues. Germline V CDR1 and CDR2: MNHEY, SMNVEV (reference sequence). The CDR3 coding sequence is TGTGCCAGCAAAACCCGGGTCGCGGGCTCCTACGAGCAGTACTTC. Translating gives CASKTRVAGSYEQYF.

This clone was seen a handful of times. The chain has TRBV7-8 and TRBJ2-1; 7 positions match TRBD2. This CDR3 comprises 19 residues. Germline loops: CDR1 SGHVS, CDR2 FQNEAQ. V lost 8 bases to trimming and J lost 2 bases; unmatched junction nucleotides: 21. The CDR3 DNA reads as TGTGCCAGCGGGGGGGGAGTTCACGCGACTAGCTTCGCCTACAATGAGCAGTTCTTC. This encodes CASGGGVHATSFAYNEQFF.

Here the CDR3 DNA reads TGTGCCAGCAGTTCCTACGACAAAGATACGCAGTATTTT. It is translated as CASSSYDKDTQYF. The V call is TRBV2, the J call TRBJ2-3; no definite D call. V lost 5 bases and J 5 bases, leaving 11 bases between the germline ends. CDR1 SNHLY and CDR2 FYNNEI come from the germline V gene. The CDR3 loop spans 13 amino acids.

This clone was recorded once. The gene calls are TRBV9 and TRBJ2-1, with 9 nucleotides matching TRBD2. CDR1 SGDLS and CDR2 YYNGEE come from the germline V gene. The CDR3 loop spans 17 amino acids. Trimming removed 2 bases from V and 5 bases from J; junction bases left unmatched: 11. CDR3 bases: TGTGCCAGCAGCGTGACCCCGGGACTAGCAGGAAACAATGAGCAGTTCTTC. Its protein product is CASSVTPGLAGNNEQFF. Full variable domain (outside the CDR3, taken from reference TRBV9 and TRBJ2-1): DSGVTQTPKHLITATGQRVTLRCSPRSGDLSVYWYQQSLDQGLQFLIQYYNGEERAKGNILERFSAQQFPDLHSELNLSSLELGDSALYFCASSVTPGLAGNNEQFFGPGTRLTVL.

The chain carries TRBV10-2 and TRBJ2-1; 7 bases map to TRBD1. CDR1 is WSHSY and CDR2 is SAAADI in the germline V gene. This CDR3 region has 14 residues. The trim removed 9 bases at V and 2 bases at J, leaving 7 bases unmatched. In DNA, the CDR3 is TGCGCCAGTAAGGGGGCCGGTACCTACAATGAGCAGTTCTTC. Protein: CASKGAGTYNEQFF.

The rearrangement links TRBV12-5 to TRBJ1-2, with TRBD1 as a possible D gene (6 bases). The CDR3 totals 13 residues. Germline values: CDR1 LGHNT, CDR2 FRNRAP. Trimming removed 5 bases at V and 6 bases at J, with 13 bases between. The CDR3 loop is CASGPTGVDGYTF. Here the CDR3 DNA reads TGTGCTAGTGGTCCGACAGGAGTGGATGGCTACACCTTC.

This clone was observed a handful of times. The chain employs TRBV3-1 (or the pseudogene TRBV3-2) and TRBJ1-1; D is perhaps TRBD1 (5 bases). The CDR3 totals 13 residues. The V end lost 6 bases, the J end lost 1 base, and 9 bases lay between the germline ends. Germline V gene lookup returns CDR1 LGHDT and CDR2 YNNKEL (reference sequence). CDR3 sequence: CASSGHSNTEAFF. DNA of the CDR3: TGTGCCAGCAGTGGACATTCGAACACTGAAGCTTTCTTT.

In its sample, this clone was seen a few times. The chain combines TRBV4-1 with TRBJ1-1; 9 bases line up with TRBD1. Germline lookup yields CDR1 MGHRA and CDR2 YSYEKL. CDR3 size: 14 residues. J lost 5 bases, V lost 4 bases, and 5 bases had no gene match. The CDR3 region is CASSLYRGQTEAFF. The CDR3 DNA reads TGCGCCAGCAGCCTATACAGGGGGCAAACTGAAGCTTTCTTT.

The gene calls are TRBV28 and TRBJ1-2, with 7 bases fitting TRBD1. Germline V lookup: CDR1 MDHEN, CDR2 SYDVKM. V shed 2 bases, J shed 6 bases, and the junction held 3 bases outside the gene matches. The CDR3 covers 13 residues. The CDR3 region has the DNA TGTGCCAGCAGTTTAATACAGGGGAATGGCTACACCTTC. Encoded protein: CASSLIQGNGYTF.

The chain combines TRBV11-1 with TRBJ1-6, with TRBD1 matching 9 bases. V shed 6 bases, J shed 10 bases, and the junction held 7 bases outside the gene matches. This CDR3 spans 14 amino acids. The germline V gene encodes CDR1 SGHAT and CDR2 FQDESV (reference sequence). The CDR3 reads CASRGQGSASPLHF. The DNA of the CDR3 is TGTGCCAGCAGGGGACAGGGTTCGGCCTCACCCCTCCACTTT.

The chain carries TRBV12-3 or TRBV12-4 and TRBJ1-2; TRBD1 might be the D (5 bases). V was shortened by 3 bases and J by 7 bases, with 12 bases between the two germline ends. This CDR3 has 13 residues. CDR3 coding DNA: TGTGCCAGCAGTTTGGGGGGAAGGGGTGGCTACACCTTC. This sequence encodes CASSLGGRGGYTF.

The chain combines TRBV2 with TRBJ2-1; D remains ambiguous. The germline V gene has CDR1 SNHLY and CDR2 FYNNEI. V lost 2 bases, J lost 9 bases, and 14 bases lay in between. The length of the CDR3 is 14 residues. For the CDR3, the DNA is TGTGCCAGCAGTGAAAGCATTATGACAAGTGAGCAGTTCTTC. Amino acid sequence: CASSESIMTSEQFF. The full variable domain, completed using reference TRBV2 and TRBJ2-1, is EPEVTQTPSHQVTQMGQEVILRCVPISNHLYFYWYRQILGQKVEFLVSFYNNEISEKSEIFDDQFSVERPDGSNFTLKIRSTKLEDSAMYFCASSESIMTSEQFFGPGTRLTVL.